A selection of T cell receptor beta chains follows, all from one sample in a study of blood T cell repertoires in COVID-19. Repertoires were generated with immunoSEQ multiplex PCR, while TCRdb's copy carries only in-frame clones and drops some. The table shows roughly 64,000 clones, with roughly 78% occurring only once. Material for sequencing was peripheral blood. The receptor source for this set is a man in his 60s with COVID-19, enrolled during active disease. The CDR3 runs from the conserved cysteine through the conserved F or W. D genes are given only for firm matches. Size is omitted from some rows. Given values are once, few, many or a class for expanded clones.

CDR3 protein	CDR3 DNA	V gene	clone size	D gene	J gene
CASSATGPSGAFF	TGTGCCAGCAGCGCGACAGGCCCTTCGGGAGCTTTCTTT	TRBV11-2	-	-	TRBJ1-1
CASSHRNGELFF	TGTGCCAGCAGCCACAGGAACGGGGAGCTGTTTTTT	TRBV7-2	-	-	TRBJ2-2
CASSYGRAYNSPLHF	TGTGCCAGCAGTTACGGTAGAGCCTATAATTCACCCCTCCACTTT	TRBV6-2/TRBV6-3	-	-	TRBJ1-6
CASSPRRDSEAFF	TGTGCCAGCAGCCCGCGCCGGGACAGTGAAGCTTTCTTT	TRBV11-3	-	TRBD1	TRBJ1-1
CSVIQNYGYTF	TGCAGCGTTATACAGAACTATGGCTACACCTTC	TRBV29-1	-	-	TRBJ1-2
CASSELAGGGDTQYF	TGTGCCAGCAGTGAATTAGCGGGAGGAGGGGATACGCAGTATTTT	TRBV2	once	TRBD2	TRBJ2-3
CASSTRSGELFF	TGTGCCAGCAGCACCCGGTCCGGGGAGCTGTTTTTT	TRBV7-3	-	-	TRBJ2-2
CASSPGTPPFF	TGTGCCAGCAGTCCCGGGACTCCCCCGTTCTTC	TRBV2	once	-	TRBJ2-1
CASSPQETQYF	TGTGCCAGCAGTCCTCAAGAGACCCAGTACTTC	TRBV7-9	-	-	TRBJ2-5
CASSQVDKELFF	TGTGCCAGCAGCCAAGTGGACAAGGAGCTGTTTTTT	TRBV3-1/TRBV3-2	-	-	TRBJ2-2
CASSITGGNTEAFF	TGTGCCAGCTCAATAACAGGGGGGAACACTGAAGCTTTCTTT	TRBV18	-	TRBD1	TRBJ1-1
CASSLRLGSTEAFF	TGTGCCAGCAGTTTAAGGCTTGGGAGCACTGAAGCTTTCTTT	TRBV28	-	-	TRBJ1-1